This TCR beta chain was sequenced during a study of blood T cell repertoires in COVID-19 (dated by TCRdb to 2020 to 2022). Background for the entire study: The collaborator samples originated in the United States, Italy and Spain and spanned the acute and convalescent phases of COVID-19. Subjects who had been exposed to COVID-19, were actively infected with it, or had recovered from it provided the deeply sampled blood TCRbeta repertoires that made up the dataset. The sample metadata nearly always contained a de-identified subject ID, COVID-19 status, age in years and sex. The samples were drawn from two sources: the first 160 participants of the ongoing ImmuneRACE study, and over 950 subjects contributed by 6 global collaborators. The repertoires were made available in a free public database intended to serve as a resource for research on the immune response to SARS-CoV-2. Where HLA class I and class II types were available, the types were taken from metadata supplied by the sample provider, not from assay-based typing. The material from the prospective study consisted of cDNA or gDNA derived from T cells, B-cell-depleted T cells, or PBMCs. Study-wide conclusions, independent of this receptor: The amount of clinical and demographic metadata varied by source and participant and was provided uncurated.

The immunoSEQ Assay, a bias-controlled multiplex PCR, was used to amplify TCRbeta CDR3 regions from genomic DNA. Turning to the authors' computational methods: The number of nucleated cells in each sample was estimated by amplification of reference gene primers within the assay. Sequence reads were collapsed and filtered to measure the absolute abundance of every unique TCRbeta CDR3 rearrangement. For each sample, productive Simpson clonality was calculated as the square root of Simpson's diversity index across productive rearrangements. TCRdb took this table from immuneACCESS and kept in-frame rearrangements with V and J called. Such tables lack part of the clones; where checked against another copy, unresolved V genes explain under half of the gap, and the rest is unexplained. That table furnishes V, J and clone size, whereas the DNA furnished D and trimming. The sample table shows roughly 110,000 clones, and 80% to 95% are seen once. The ten largest clones add up to 1% to 1.5% of the sample.

With regard to this clone: What antigen it recognizes has not been identified. Base qualities are not recorded, but no much larger clone differs from it by a single base.

The CDR3 measures 10 amino acids from cysteine to phenylalanine. Only CDR3 DNA remains: 30 bases, in frame from the first base. Sequences DFQATT (CDR1) and SNEGSKA (CDR2) are obtained from the germline V gene (reference sequence). V is clipped by 5 bases and J by 7 bases, and the sequence between their germline boundaries is 8 bases long. Whole blood was collected in K2EDTA tubes by collaborating institutions according to the institutions' own protocols. For TCRbeta analysis, collaborators shipped samples as frozen whole blood, isolated PBMCs, or DNA extracted from either of those sample types. The TCR originated in a woman aged 25 to 45 with acute or convalescent COVID-19. The source material was peripheral blood. This receptor chain uses TRBV20-1 and TRBJ1-1; there is no confident call for the D gene. CDR3 reads: CSAQDFEAFF. The DNA sequence reads TGCAGTGCTCAGGACTTTGAAGCTTTCTTT.